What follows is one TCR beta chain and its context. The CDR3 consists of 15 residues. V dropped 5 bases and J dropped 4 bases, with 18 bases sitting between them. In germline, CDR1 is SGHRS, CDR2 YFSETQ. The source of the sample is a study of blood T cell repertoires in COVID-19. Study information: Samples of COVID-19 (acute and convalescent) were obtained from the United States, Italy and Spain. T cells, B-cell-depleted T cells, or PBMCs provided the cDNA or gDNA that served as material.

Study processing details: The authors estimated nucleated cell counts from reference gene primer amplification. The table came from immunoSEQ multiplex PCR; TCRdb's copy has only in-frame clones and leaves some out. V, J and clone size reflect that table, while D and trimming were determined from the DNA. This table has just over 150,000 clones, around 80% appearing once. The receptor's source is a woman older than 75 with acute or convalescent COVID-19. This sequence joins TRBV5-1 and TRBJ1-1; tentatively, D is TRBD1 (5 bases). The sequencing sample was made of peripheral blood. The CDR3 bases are TGCGCCAGCAGAAGAGCGCTTCAGGGAAGCACTGAAGCTTTCTTT. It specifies CASRRALQGSTEAFF.